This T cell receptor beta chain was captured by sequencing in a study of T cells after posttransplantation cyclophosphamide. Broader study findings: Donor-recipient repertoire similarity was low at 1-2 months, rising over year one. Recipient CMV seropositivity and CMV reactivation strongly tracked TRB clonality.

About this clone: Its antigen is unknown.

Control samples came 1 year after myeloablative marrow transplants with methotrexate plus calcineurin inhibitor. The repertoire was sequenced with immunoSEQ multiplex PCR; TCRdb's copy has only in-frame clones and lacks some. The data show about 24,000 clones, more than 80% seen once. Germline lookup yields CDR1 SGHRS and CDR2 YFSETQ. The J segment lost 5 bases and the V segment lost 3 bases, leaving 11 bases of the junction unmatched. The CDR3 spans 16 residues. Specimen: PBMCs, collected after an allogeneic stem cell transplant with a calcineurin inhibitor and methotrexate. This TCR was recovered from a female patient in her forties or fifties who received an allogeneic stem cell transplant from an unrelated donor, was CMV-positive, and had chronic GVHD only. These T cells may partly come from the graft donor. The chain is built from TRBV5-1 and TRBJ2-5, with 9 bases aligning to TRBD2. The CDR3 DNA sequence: TGCGCCAGCAGCTCCCGGTTAGCGGGGGTGTGGGAGACCCAGTACTTC. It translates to CASSSRLAGVWETQYF.